This TCR beta chain was sequenced for a study of neurological immune-mediated disorders. Study-wide points: The study found no CDR3 amino acid sequences shared by expanded clones across subjects, suggesting private repertoires in all groups.

Trimming took 3 bases from V and 7 from J; bases not matched to a gene: 10. The CDR3 covers 16 residues. CDR1 is MNHEY and CDR2 is SMNVEV in the germline V gene (reference sequence). Time point indicated: longitudinal time-point 3. The cDNA was synthesized by means of template-switch 5'RACE, which was carried out with 10-nucleotide random UMIs. Each CDR3 protein gets one entry after TCRdb re-called the 5' RACE reads with MiXCR. The sample has under 130,000 distinct CDR3 sequences; under 14% are singletons. Many counts were recorded for this clonotype. Its specificity is unknown. The chain joins TRBV27 to TRBJ1-4; TRBD1 aligns across 8 bases. The TCR originated in a female donor with HTLV-1-associated myelopathy (HAM/TSP). Sequenced input: PBMCs. The CDR3 sequence: CASSLGRGRLGEKLFF. CDR3 DNA: TGTGCCAGCAGTTTGGGCAGGGGGCGACTTGGTGAAAAACTGTTTTTT.